The 32 T cell receptor beta chains reported below all come from one sample, sequenced in a study of blood T cell repertoires in COVID-19. Assay used: immunoSEQ multiplex PCR; TCRdb lists only in-frame clones, some missing. The sample carries about 80,000 clones, around 80% recorded once. Sequenced material: peripheral blood. These receptors were taken from a man aged 55 to 69 with acute or convalescent COVID-19.

The chain has TRBV28 and TRBJ2-3, with a tentative D call TRBD2 (6 bases). Trimming removed 9 bases from V and 4 bases from J, with 17 bases in between. The germline V gene encodes CDR1 MDHEN and CDR2 SYDVKM. CDR3 size: 14 residues. The CDR3 loop reads CASYGGSRADTQYF. In nucleotides, the CDR3 is TGTGCCAGTTACGGAGGGAGTAGGGCAGATACGCAGTATTTT.

V usage is TRBV4-3 and J usage is TRBJ1-1; 7 bases agree with TRBD1. V shed 0 bases, J shed 8 bases, and the junction held 3 bases outside the gene matches. The CDR3 is 13 residues long. CDR1 is LGHNA and CDR2 is YSLEER in the germline V gene. The CDR3 protein is CASSQDLTGEAFF. The CDR3 region has the DNA TGCGCCAGCAGCCAAGATCTGACAGGGGAAGCTTTCTTT.

The chain uses TRBV28 and TRBJ1-3; D perhaps matches TRBD1 (6 bases). Trimming removed 2 bases from V and 2 bases from J, with 7 bases in between. There are 14 residues in the CDR3. Germline lookup yields CDR1 MDHEN and CDR2 SYDVKM. Here the CDR3 reads CASSLNRAGNTIYF. CDR3 coding DNA: TGTGCCAGCAGTTTAAACAGGGCTGGAAACACCATATATTTT.

The chain links TRBV10-1 to TRBJ2-5, with TRBD2 matching over 7 bases. Germline V gene lookup returns CDR1 WNHNN and CDR2 SYGVQD (reference sequence). The CDR3 extends over 13 amino acids. V dropped 4 bases and J dropped 5; count of bases not matched to a gene: 4. The CDR3 is CASSVGLRETQYF. The DNA of the CDR3 is TGCGCCAGCAGTGTGGGACTACGGGAGACCCAGTACTTC.

The V gene is TRBV30, the J gene TRBJ2-6; D gene uncertain. V lost 1 base and J lost 4, with 5 bases in between. The CDR3 runs to 13 residues. Germline V gene lookup returns CDR1 GTSNPN and CDR2 SVGIG (reference sequence). CDR3 DNA: TGTGCCTGGAGTGCCGTGGGGGCCAACGTCCTGACTTTC. Translation gives CAWSAVGANVLTF.

The chain links TRBV4-3 to TRBJ1-3; 7 bases are shared with TRBD1. The length of the CDR3 is 15 residues. The V segment lost 2 bases and the J segment 1 base; nucleotides outside the gene matches: 2. Germline CDR1 and CDR2: LGHNA and YSLEER. The CDR3 DNA follows: TGCGCCAGCAGCCAACAGACAGGGTCTGGAAACACCATATATTTT. Encoded protein: CASSQQTGSGNTIYF.

The chain joins TRBV3-1 (or the pseudogene TRBV3-2) to TRBJ2-5, with unresolved D. CDR3 size: 14 residues. Deletions cut 4 bases from V and 1 base from J, with 10 bases between. Per the germline V gene, CDR1 is LGHDT and CDR2 is YNNKEL (reference sequence). DNA for the CDR3: TGTGCCAGCAGCCCCCGACCGGGCCAAGAGACCCAGTACTTC. Translation: CASSPRPGQETQYF.

The chain uses TRBV7-2 and TRBJ2-7; 8 bases align to TRBD1. Germline V gene data show CDR1 as SGHTA and CDR2 as FQGNSA. The CDR3 length is 15 residues. The ends lost 1 base at V and 0 bases at J; junction bases unmatched: 2. The CDR3 loop reads CASSLGRGLSYEQYF. CDR3 nucleotide sequence: TGTGCCAGCAGCTTAGGCAGGGGGCTCTCCTACGAGCAGTACTTC.

The J gene is TRBJ1-3, the V gene TRBV12-3 or TRBV12-4; the D is unclear. The germline V and J ends were trimmed by 6 bases and 8 bases, with 11 bases remaining between them. This CDR3 region has 12 residues. The CDR3, as DNA: TGTGCCAGCAGCCCGAGTATGGACACCATATATTTT. Protein product: CASSPSMDTIYF.

This clone was seen only a few times. V gene TRBV7-8 combines with J gene TRBJ1-5; maybe TRBD1 (6 bases). CDR3 length: 15 amino acids. The V gene lost 5 bases and the J gene lost 4 bases, with 15 bases spanning the gap. Germline assignment: CDR1 SGHVS and CDR2 FQNEAQ. CDR3 sequence (DNA): TGTGCCAGCAGCGAATACGGACAGCCAAATCAGCCCCAGCATTTT. It specifies CASSEYGQPNQPQHF.

This chain links TRBV5-1 with TRBJ1-3; 7 bases are a match to TRBD1. CDR1 is SGHRS, CDR2 YFSETQ, per germline. The CDR3 runs 15 residues. J gave up 0 bases and V 4 bases, and 4 bases lay outside the gene matches. The CDR3 sequence is CASSPGGHSGNTIYF. CDR3 nucleotides: TGCGCCAGCAGCCCAGGGGGGCACTCTGGAAACACCATATATTTT.

This clone was observed a single time. This chain connects TRBV6-6 to TRBJ1-2; the D gene is possibly TRBD1 (5 bases). Germline assignment: CDR1 MNHNY and CDR2 SVGAGI (reference sequence). This CDR3 spans 13 amino acids. V lost 2 bases, J lost 7 bases, and 11 bases lay in between. For the CDR3, the DNA is TGTGCCAGCAGTTACGGCATGGGGCGTGGCTACACCTTC. It specifies CASSYGMGRGYTF.

J is TRBJ2-2 and V is TRBV6-2 or TRBV6-3, with TRBD2 matching over 7 bases. The CDR3 sequence is 15 residues long. From germline, CDR1 is MNHEY and CDR2 SVGEGT. The trim removed 5 bases at V and 0 bases at J, leaving 3 bases unmatched. The CDR3 DNA sequence: TGTGCCAGCAGTGATGGACTAGCGAACACCGGGGAGCTGTTTTTT. It encodes CASSDGLANTGELFF.

In this sample, this clone turned up once. As DNA, the CDR3 is TGTGCCAGTAGTATATATGGTAGTGGTTACGGGAATGAGCAGTTCTTC. Protein sequence: CASSIYGSGYGNEQFF. J is TRBJ2-1 and V is TRBV19, with D hard to call. V was cut by 2 bases and J by 7 bases, with 18 bases left in between. The CDR3 spans 16 residues. Germline assignment: CDR1 LNHDA and CDR2 SQIVND (reference sequence).

The chain employs TRBV30 and TRBJ2-3; 12 positions agree with TRBD2. Germline trimming cut 3 bases from V and 4 bases from J; bases unmatched to any gene: 5. The CDR3 sequence is 15 residues long. The germline V gene encodes CDR1 GTSNPN and CDR2 SVGIG (reference sequence). The CDR3 DNA reads TGTGCCTGGAGCGGACTAGCGGGGTTGTCAGATACGCAGTATTTT. This translates into CAWSGLAGLSDTQYF.

The CDR3 region is CASSFYSSYEQYF. CDR3 sequence (DNA): TGTGCCAGCAGCTTTTACAGCTCCTACGAGCAGTACTTC. V is TRBV11-2 and J is TRBJ2-7; D gene uncertain. This CDR3 contains 13 residues. The germline CDR1 and CDR2 sequences are SGHAT and FQNNGV. Trimming removed 3 bases at V and 0 bases at J, with 6 bases between.

The chain is built from TRBV6-2 or TRBV6-3 and TRBJ2-1; D may be TRBD2 (7 bases). The V and J ends lost 0 bases and 2 bases respectively, with 20 bases between them. This CDR3 comprises 19 residues. Germline V lookup: CDR1 MNHEY, CDR2 SVGEGT. CDR3 sequence (DNA): TGTGCCAGCAGTTACTCGAAGGGCGGGGGCGCTACCGCCTACAATGAGCAGTTCTTC. Its protein is CASSYSKGGGATAYNEQFF.

The rearrangement links TRBV7-8 to TRBJ2-3, with TRBD2 matching over 7 bases. CDR3 length: 15 amino acids. Per germline, CDR1 SGHVS and CDR2 FQNEAQ. Unmatched junction bases numbered 7, after V lost 5 bases and J lost 2 bases. The DNA of the CDR3 is TGTGCCAGCAGCCACGGACTAGACGACACAGATACGCAGTATTTT. Translation gives CASSHGLDDTDTQYF.

This CDR3 is CASSLGQHGYTF. CDR3 in DNA: TGTGCCAGCAGTTTGGGGCAGCATGGCTACACCTTC. The chain couples TRBV12-3 or TRBV12-4 to TRBJ1-2; possibly TRBD1 for D (5 bases). The CDR3 is 12 residues long. The V and J ends lost 3 bases and 6 bases respectively, with 8 bases between them.

The chain is built from TRBV7-9 and TRBJ2-7; D is uncertain. The V gene's germline CDR1 is SEHNR and CDR2 FQNEAQ (reference sequence). V dropped 3 bases and J dropped 1 base, with 10 bases sitting between them. CDR3 length: 14 amino acids. The CDR3 nucleotides read TGTGCCAGCAGCTTCGGAAAGAGGTCCTACGAGCAGTACTTC. As protein: CASSFGKRSYEQYF.

The chain combines TRBV9 with TRBJ2-4; maybe TRBD1 (5 bases). Germline values: CDR1 SGDLS, CDR2 YYNGEE. V gave up 3 bases and J gave up 8 bases, with 15 bases separating them. This CDR3 region has 14 residues. CDR3 nucleotides: TGTGCCAGCAGCGGGGGCTACCCAACGGACATTCAGTACTTC. Encoded protein: CASSGGYPTDIQYF.

This chain uses TRBV7-8 with TRBJ2-3; D not resolved. Trimming stripped 6 bases from V and 6 bases from J, with 10 bases between. Germline V gene data show CDR1 as SGHVS and CDR2 as FQNEAQ. The length of the CDR3 is 12 residues. The CDR3: CASRPQMDTQYF. CDR3 DNA sequence: TGTGCCAGCAGACCGCAGATGGATACGCAGTATTTT.

This chain links TRBV25-1 with TRBJ2-5; D possibly corresponds to TRBD2 (6 bases). The germline CDR1 and CDR2 sequences are MGHDK and SYGVNS. The V end lost 4 bases, the J end lost 5 bases, and 17 bases lay between the germline ends. This CDR3 comprises 15 residues. The CDR3 reads CASSGLPGASETQYF. As DNA, the CDR3 is TGTGCCAGCAGTGGACTCCCGGGAGCCTCGGAGACCCAGTACTTC.

The chain links TRBV7-2 to TRBJ2-5; 8 bases align to TRBD2. CDR3 size: 15 residues. Germline values: CDR1 SGHTA, CDR2 FQGNSA. V lost 5 bases and J lost 5; bases outside the gene matches: 10. CDR3 sequence: CASSRGLGEGETQYF. DNA of the CDR3: TGTGCCAGCAGCCGGGGACTAGGGGAGGGGGAGACCCAGTACTTC.

V and J are TRBV7-2 and TRBJ1-5; no firm D call. V shed 2 bases and J shed 6 bases, with 14 bases lying between them. The CDR3 has 15 amino acids. The germline V gene encodes CDR1 SGHTA and CDR2 FQGNSA. CDR3 DNA: TGTGCCAGCAGCTTAAGCTGGATGGGGAGTCAGCCCCAGCATTTT. Protein sequence: CASSLSWMGSQPQHF.

This sequence joins TRBV5-1 and TRBJ2-1, with D possibly TRBD1 on 5 matching bases. The V and J ends lost 4 bases and 15 bases respectively, with 17 bases between them. The germline gives CDR1 SGHRS, CDR2 YFSETQ. This CDR3 has 12 amino acids. The CDR3 reads CASSPDTSKRFF. CDR3 nucleotide sequence: TGCGCCAGCAGCCCGGACACCTCAAAGCGGTTCTTC. Supplemented by reference TRBV5-1 and TRBJ2-1, the full variable domain reads KAGVTQTPRYLIKTRGQQVTLSCSPISGHRSVSWYQQTPGQGLQFLFEYFSETQRNKGNFPGRFSGRQFSNSRSEMNVSTLELGDSALYLCASSPDTSKRFFGPGTRLTVL.

The chain is built from TRBV11-2 and TRBJ2-4; 7 nucleotides match TRBD2. Unmatched junction bases numbered 3, after V lost 3 bases and J lost 7 bases. Looked up from germline, CDR1 is SGHAT and CDR2 is FQNNGV. The CDR3 is made up of 13 amino acids. Here the CDR3 reads CASSLSGINIQYF. The DNA for the CDR3 is TGTGCCAGCAGCTTGAGCGGGATCAACATTCAGTACTTC.

The rearrangement uses TRBV2 and TRBJ2-3; no clear D gene. The CDR3 length is 14 residues. V was trimmed by 6 bases and J by 2 bases, leaving 12 bases between them. CDR1 SNHLY and CDR2 FYNNEI come from the germline V gene. The CDR3 coding sequence is TGTGCCAGCAGCCCGGTCTTATCCACAGATACGCAGTATTTT. This codes for CASSPVLSTDTQYF.

This clone was recorded a few times. This same CDR3 is encoded by further DNA sequences in the sample. CDR3 DNA: TGTGCCAGCAGTTCCGACTATGGCTACACCTTC. Residues: CASSSDYGYTF. V usage is TRBV28 and J usage is TRBJ1-2; D gene unclear. The CDR3 covers 11 residues. Trimming cost V 4 bases and J 3 bases, with 3 bases left between them. Germline CDR1 is MDHEN and CDR2 is SYDVKM.

The chain is built from TRBV14 and TRBJ2-7, with TRBD2 identical over 11 bases. Germline V CDR1 and CDR2: SGHDN, FVKESK. The junction had 4 bases not matched to a gene; V was cut back by 6 bases and J by 3 bases. CDR3 length: 14 amino acids. This chain's CDR3 is CASRLTSGSYEQYF. The CDR3 bases are TGTGCCAGCAGGCTAACTAGCGGGAGCTACGAGCAGTACTTC.

This chain connects TRBV19 to TRBJ2-7; 8 bases align to TRBD2. The CDR3 has 14 amino acids. With 1 base clipped from V and 1 base from J, the junction kept 0 bases outside the gene matches. The germline V gene encodes CDR1 LNHDA and CDR2 SQIVND (reference sequence). CDR3 in DNA: TGTGCCAGTAGTATAGCTAGCGGGTCCTACGAGCAGTACTTC. Residues: CASSIASGSYEQYF.

This clone has a single count. The V and J genes are TRBV19 and TRBJ2-1; maybe TRBD2 (5 bases). Between the trimmed V and J ends, which lost 4 bases and 0 bases, there was a span of 7 bases. CDR1 and CDR2 (germline): LNHDA, SQIVND (reference sequence). CDR3 length: 14 residues. The CDR3 DNA follows: TGTGCCAGTAGTAACGGGGACTCCTACAATGAGCAGTTCTTC. Its translation is CASSNGDSYNEQFF.